The sequence of this T cell receptor (beta chain) was determined in a study of T cells in Graves' hyperthyroidism and ophthalmopathy. There are 14 residues in the CDR3. Germline CDR1 and CDR2: SGHRS and YFSETQ. V lost 3 bases and J lost 0; bases outside the gene matches: 2. RNA transcripts served as the template for amplifying TCR beta CDR3 regions. HTBI primers were employed in a first-round RT-PCR of the TCR CDR3. TCRdb re-called the multiplex PCR reads with MiXCR, one entry per CDR3 protein. The sample yields under 500,000 distinct CDR3 sequences, about an eighth seen once. This clonotype was seen more than once but under ten times. This may stem from a read error, because a much larger clone lies one nucleotide away.

The clonotype was recovered from a man aged 45-65 years with Graves' ophthalmopathy. This chain joins TRBV5-1 and TRBJ2-7; 8 bases map to TRBD2. What was sequenced was blood. The DNA for the CDR3 is TGCGCCAGCAGCTCGACTAGCGCCTCCTACGAGCAGTACTTC. It encodes CASSSTSASYEQYF.